This T cell receptor beta chain is from a study of vaccination effects on CD4 cells after COVID-19. About the research overall: With the ViraFEST assay, the study expanded antigen-specific CD4+ T cells using viral peptide pools, then sequenced them.

This clone occurred a few times. Its antigen is as yet unknown. Assay used: immunoSEQ multiplex PCR; TCRdb lists only in-frame clones, some missing. The profile shows some 31,000 clones, 70% to 80% of them singletons. The CDR3 spans 14 residues. Germline values: CDR1 SNHLY, CDR2 FYNNEI. V trimming: 2 bases; J trimming: 12 bases; junction bases outside the gene matches: 10. Study observations and caveats: Infection-derived and vaccine-derived clones contracted markedly late after vaccination.

Following a roughly ten-day culture, CD4+ T cells were purified. Negative nucleocapsid antibody tests before and after vaccination confirmed no previous SARS-CoV-2 infection. This sequence was found in a human donor who received a COVID-19 vaccine. This rearrangement joins TRBV2 to TRBJ2-1, with 7 bases matching TRBD2. The sequencing used CD4+ T cells from PBMCs cultured without peptide, collected before COVID-19 vaccination. The CDR3 bases are TGTGCCAGCAGTGAACCCTTGGCGGGGGTTGTGCAGTTCTTC. It yields the protein CASSEPLAGVVQFF.